Included here is one T cell receptor (beta chain) sequence, with context. Its specificity is unknown. These data originate in a study of OX40 agonist ivuxolimab in advanced cancers. Study-wide background: Given to patients was ivuxolimab, an agonistic anti-OX40 (CD134) antibody. Prior checkpoint blockade (anti-PD-1, anti-PD-L1 or anti-CTLA-4) was permitted; around 37% had it. Three patients, one with hepatocellular carcinoma and two with cutaneous melanoma, achieved partial responses. General study results and limits: Certain nonresponders likewise exhibited a low normalized T-cell clonal expansion.

The CDR3 covers 12 residues. Germline CDR1 and CDR2: LNHDA and SQIVND (reference sequence). Between the trimmed V and J ends, which lost 1 base and 4 bases, there was a span of 2 bases. TCRdb keeps only in-frame clones here, not all; method: immunoSEQ multiplex PCR. The sample carries tens of thousands of clones, just under 90% recorded once. Sequences were derived from CD4+ or CD8+ T cells sorted from blood, sampled in a trial of the OX40 agonist ivuxolimab. The chain employs TRBV19 and TRBJ2-1, with no clear D. The clonotype originates from an adult with an advanced solid tumor such as melanoma, head and neck, liver or kidney cancer. DNA of the CDR3: TGTGCCAGTAGTATAGCATACAATGAGCAGTTCTTC. Protein: CASSIAYNEQFF.